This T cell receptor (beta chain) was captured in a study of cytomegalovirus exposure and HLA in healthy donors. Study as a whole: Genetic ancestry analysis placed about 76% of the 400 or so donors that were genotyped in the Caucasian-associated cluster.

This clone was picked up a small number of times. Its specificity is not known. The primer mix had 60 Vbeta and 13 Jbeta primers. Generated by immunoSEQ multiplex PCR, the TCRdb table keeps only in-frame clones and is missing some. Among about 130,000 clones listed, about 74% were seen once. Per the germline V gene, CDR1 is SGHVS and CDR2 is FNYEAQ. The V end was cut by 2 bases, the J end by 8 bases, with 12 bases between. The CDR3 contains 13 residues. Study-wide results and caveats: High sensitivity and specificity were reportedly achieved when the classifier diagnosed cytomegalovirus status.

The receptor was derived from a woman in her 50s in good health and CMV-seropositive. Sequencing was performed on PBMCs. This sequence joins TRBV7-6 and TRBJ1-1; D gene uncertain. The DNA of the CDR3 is TGTGCCAGCAGCTTATCGAAACAGACAGAAGCTTTCTTT. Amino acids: CASSLSKQTEAFF.